This entry describes one T cell receptor beta chain. The target antigen is unknown. The data derive from a study of response to subunit inactivated influenza vaccine. Each CDR3 protein is one row after TCRdb ran MiXCR on the RT-PCR reads. The sample records about 610,000 distinct CDR3 sequences, 14% being singletons. Findings of the study overall: Authors proposed each seasonal influenza vaccination draws in few new T cells.

This CDR3 spans 16 amino acids. Germline V gene lookup returns CDR1 MNHEY and CDR2 SVGAGI. Trimming removed 6 bases from V and 1 base from J; junction bases left unmatched: 9. The gene calls are TRBV6-5 and TRBJ2-3; 8 positions agree with TRBD2. The source material was PBMCs from blood, sampled roughly 12 days after vaccination. This receptor was identified in a man aged 45 to 65 who received an inactivated influenza vaccine. The CDR3 sequence is CASRPSGGLGTDTQYF. Here the CDR3 DNA reads TGTGCCAGCAGGCCGAGCGGGGGCCTCGGCACAGATACGCAGTATTTT.